This T cell receptor (beta chain) was documented in a study of OX40 agonist ivuxolimab in advanced cancers. As for this clone: Its target is not known.

Findings of the study overall: At doses 0.1 to 3.0 mg/kg, CD4+ and CD8+ clones expanded.

Assay: immunoSEQ multiplex PCR; the TCRdb copy retains only in-frame clones and omits some. The repertoire holds some 41,000 clones, with roughly 90% as singletons. This material consisted of CD4+ or CD8+ T cells sorted from blood, taken in a trial of the OX40 agonist ivuxolimab. This sequence was found in an adult with an advanced solid tumor such as melanoma, head and neck, liver or kidney cancer.

The CDR3: CASSPTGHPNTGELFF. The CDR3 bases are TGTGCCAGCAGCCCTACGGGACACCCAAACACCGGGGAGCTGTTTTTT. This chain links TRBV9 with TRBJ2-2; possibly TRBD1 for D (6 bases). The length of the CDR3 is 16 residues. Trimming pared 4 bases from V and 2 bases from J, leaving 15 bases between. In germline, CDR1 is SGDLS, CDR2 YYNGEE.